This TCR beta chain was identified during a study of cytomegalovirus exposure and HLA in healthy donors. General study findings and limits: A previous analysis found most TCR beta V segments productive roughly 90% or roughly 30% of the time. Follow-up analysis later connected one missense variant in DCLRE1C with trimming of TCR beta V- and J-genes.

This CDR3 has 16 amino acids. With regard to this clone: Its antigen is currently unknown.

Vbeta (60) and Jbeta (13) primers were used in the PCR. Some clones are missing from TCRdb's copy, which holds only in-frame ones; the method was immunoSEQ multiplex PCR. The sample yields nearly 300,000 clones, 86% seen once. The specimen sequenced was PBMCs. The clonotype comes from a man aged 40-49 years in good health and CMV-seropositive. This rearrangement joins TRBV21-1 to TRBJ2-7; the D call in the table, TRBD1, was not verified against the DNA. TRBV21-1 is classified as a pseudogene. The CDR3 DNA reads TGTGCCAGCAGCAAACCGGGACAGGGGTCTAACTACGAGCAGTACTTC. Protein product: CASSKPGQGSNYEQYF.